These 21 T cell receptor beta chains were sequenced from one sample in a study of OX40 agonist ivuxolimab in advanced cancers. Here immunoSEQ multiplex PCR was the method, and the copy in TCRdb shows in-frame clones only, minus some. The data hold about 34,000 clones, with 92% observed a single time. The sequences come from CD4+ or CD8+ T cells sorted from blood, collected in a trial of the OX40 agonist ivuxolimab. The receptors derive from an adult with an advanced solid tumor such as melanoma, head and neck, liver or kidney cancer.

The gene calls are TRBV19 and TRBJ2-3; 7 bases are a match to TRBD2. With 5 bases clipped from V and 9 bases from J, the junction kept 14 bases outside the gene matches. The CDR3 has 15 amino acids. Per germline, CDR1 LNHDA and CDR2 SQIVND (reference sequence). In DNA form, the CDR3 reads TGTGCCAGTAGTTGGGAGCGGGGCGGAAAGATCACGCAGTATTTT. Amino acid sequence: CASSWERGGKITQYF.

V and J are TRBV5-8 and TRBJ2-1, with 9 bases fitting TRBD2. This CDR3 region has 11 residues. Germline lookup yields CDR1 SGHTS and CDR2 YDEGEE. V trimming: 4 bases; J trimming: 16 bases; junction bases outside the gene matches: 6. The CDR3 nucleotides are TGTGCCAGCAGCCCCGGGACTAGCTATTTCTTC. Its protein product is CASSPGTSYFF.

This sequence joins TRBV6-5 and TRBJ2-3, with TRBD1 identical over 7 bases. The CDR3 is made up of 14 amino acids. J lost 6 bases, V lost 5 bases, and 8 bases had no gene match. CDR1 is MNHEY, CDR2 SVGAGI, per germline. CDR3 sequence reads: CASSPDRPGDTQYF. The CDR3 DNA is TGTGCCAGCAGTCCGGACAGGCCAGGGGATACGCAGTATTTT.

This sequence joins TRBV25-1 and TRBJ1-2; no clear D gene. Per the germline V gene, CDR1 is MGHDK and CDR2 is SYGVNS. The V gene lost 5 bases and the J gene lost 8 bases, with 18 bases spanning the gap. The CDR3 is 14 amino acids. In nucleotides, the CDR3 is TGTGCCAGCAGTTATAGAGGGAGCTCCGAAGGCTACACCTTC. Its protein product is CASSYRGSSEGYTF.

This clone was recorded once. The rearrangement joins TRBV29-1 to TRBJ1-2; D is unclear. This CDR3 is 14 amino acids long. V was trimmed by 6 bases and J by 4 bases, leaving 18 bases between them. CDR1 and CDR2 (germline): SQVTM, ANQGSEA. CDR3 sequence: CSVPRQAGSYGYTF. The CDR3, as DNA: TGCAGCGTCCCGAGACAAGCTGGCAGCTATGGCTACACCTTC.

V gene TRBV18 combines with J gene TRBJ2-5, with D unclear. In germline, CDR1 is KGHSH, CDR2 LQKENI. V was clipped by 0 bases and J by 1 base, with 9 bases between them. The CDR3 is 15 amino acids. In nucleotides, the CDR3 is TGTGCCAGCTCACCACCTCCGAGAGGCCAAGAGACCCAGTACTTC. This sequence encodes CASSPPPRGQETQYF.

V usage is TRBV4-3 and J usage is TRBJ1-2; 10 bases fit TRBD1. The junction had 9 bases not matched to a gene; V was cut back by 1 base and J by 4 bases. The CDR3 length is 17 residues. Per the germline V gene, CDR1 is LGHNA and CDR2 is YSLEER. The CDR3 reads CASSQASPGQGLYGYTF. The CDR3 nucleotides are TGCGCCAGCAGCCAAGCATCACCGGGACAGGGGCTCTATGGCTACACCTTC.

As for this clone: The sample carries other DNA sequences with the same CDR3. The chain couples TRBV28 to TRBJ2-2, with TRBD2 matching over 9 bases. The CDR3 consists of 15 residues. Per germline, CDR1 MDHEN and CDR2 SYDVKM. V lost 4 bases and J lost 4; bases outside the gene matches: 4. The CDR3 region is CASSSSGAGTGELFF. CDR3 coding DNA: TGTGCCAGCAGTTCTAGCGGGGCTGGCACCGGGGAGCTGTTTTTT.

The CDR3 nucleotides are TGTGCCAGCAGCTTGTGGGGACAGGGGGCTTGGGGCTACACCTTC. Protein sequence: CASSLWGQGAWGYTF. This chain uses TRBV5-6 with TRBJ1-2, with TRBD1 matching over 12 bases. CDR1 and CDR2 from the germline V gene are SGHDT and YYEEEE. Trimming removed 1 base from V and 8 bases from J; junction bases left unmatched: 6. The CDR3 has 15 residues. The variable domain in full, with the rest retrieved from reference TRBV5-6 and TRBJ1-2, is DAGVTQSPTHLIKTRGQQVTLRCSPKSGHDTVSWYQQALGQGPQFIFQYYEEEERQRGNFPDRFSGHQFPNYSSELNVNALLLGDSALYLCASSLWGQGAWGYTFGSGTRLTVV.

The rearrangement joins TRBV19 to TRBJ1-2; D is possibly TRBD1 (5 bases). Trimming removed 4 bases at V and 0 bases at J, with 12 bases between. Germline V CDR1 and CDR2: LNHDA, SQIVND (reference sequence). This CDR3 has 15 amino acids. The CDR3: CASSTTDRTNYGYTF. CDR3 DNA: TGTGCCAGTAGTACTACCGACAGAACTAACTATGGCTACACCTTC. The entire variable domain, with the rest obtained from reference TRBV19 and TRBJ1-2, is as follows: DGGITQSPKYLFRKEGQNVTLSCEQNLNHDAMYWYRQDPGQGLRLIYYSQIVNDFQKGDIAEGYSVSREKKESFPLTVTSAQKNPTAFYLCASSTTDRTNYGYTFGSGTRLTVV.

CDR3 coding DNA: TGTGCCAGCAGCGGGCGCTTCGCTCTGACGAGCTCCTACAATGAGCAGTTCTTC. Protein: CASSGRFALTSSYNEQFF. The V and J genes are TRBV5-5 and TRBJ2-1; D remains ambiguous. The CDR3 covers 18 residues. With 4 bases removed from V and 0 bases from J, the gap between germline ends came to 20 bases. From germline, CDR1 is SGHKS and CDR2 YYEKEE (reference sequence).

The CDR3 coding sequence is TGTGCCTGGCTTCGGGGAGCCGGAGGTGAAGCTTTCTTT. It translates to CAWLRGAGGEAFF. The chain links TRBV30 to TRBJ1-1; D is unclear. Trimming left V 5 bases short and J 7 bases short, with 17 bases between. CDR3 size: 13 residues. In germline, CDR1 is GTSNPN, CDR2 SVGIG (reference sequence).

The chain is built from TRBV7-9 and TRBJ2-7; TRBD1 agrees at 11 bases. Trimming cost V 5 bases and J 9 bases; bases outside gene matches: 9. The CDR3 consists of 14 residues. CDR1 and CDR2 (germline): SEHNR, FQNEAQ (reference sequence). CDR3 sequence reads: CASSLSPGQGVQYF. The CDR3 nucleotides read TGTGCCAGCAGCCTATCCCCGGGACAGGGGGTGCAGTACTTC. Using reference TRBV7-9 and TRBJ2-7 for the parts outside the CDR3, the full variable domain is DTGVSQNPRHKITKRGQNVTFRCDPISEHNRLYWYRQTLGQGPEFLTYFQNEAQLEKSRLLSDRFSAERPKGSFSTLEIQRTEQGDSAMYLCASSLSPGQGVQYFGPGTRLTVT.

The gene calls are TRBV18 and TRBJ1-2; D may be TRBD1 (5 bases). The V gene lost 3 bases and the J gene lost 3 bases, with 14 bases spanning the gap. The length of the CDR3 is 15 residues. CDR1 is KGHSH and CDR2 is LQKENI in the germline V gene. CDR3 DNA sequence: TGTGCCAGCTCACCTGGACCGGGCAGGGACTATGGCTACACCTTC. Translation: CASSPGPGRDYGYTF.

The V gene is TRBV11-2, the J gene TRBJ1-3, with no clear D. Germline assignment: CDR1 SGHAT and CDR2 FQNNGV. The CDR3 spans 14 residues. V shed 1 base and J shed 4 bases, with 8 bases lying between them. CDR3 DNA: TGTGCCAGCAGCTTAGTAGGGTACGGAAACACCATATATTTT. Translated, it gives CASSLVGYGNTIYF.

This clone was seen just once. V and J are TRBV19 and TRBJ2-5, with TRBD1 identical over 12 bases. Trimming cost V 3 bases and J 5 bases; bases outside gene matches: 4. CDR3 length: 15 amino acids. The germline CDR1 and CDR2 sequences are LNHDA and SQIVND (reference sequence). CDR3 in DNA: TGTGCCAGTAGTATGGGACAGGGGGCCGGGGAGACCCAGTACTTC. Protein: CASSMGQGAGETQYF.

V gene TRBV5-5 combines with J gene TRBJ2-5; perhaps TRBD1 as D (7 bases). The CDR3 totals 13 residues. Trimming cost V 2 bases and J 5 bases, with 10 bases left between them. Germline-derived CDR1 and CDR2 are SGHKS and YYEKEE (reference sequence). The CDR3, as DNA: TGTGCCAGCAGCTTCAGGGGGGAGGAGACCCAGTACTTC. Its protein product is CASSFRGEETQYF.

The chain recombines TRBV27 with TRBJ1-1; D may be TRBD1 (6 bases). Trimming pared 0 bases from V and 5 bases from J, leaving 10 bases between. The CDR3 is made up of 14 amino acids. Germline CDR1 reads MNHEY; CDR2 reads SMNVEV (reference sequence). The CDR3 reads CASSLSAGETEAFF. CDR3 in DNA: TGTGCCAGCAGTTTATCCGCAGGGGAAACTGAAGCTTTCTTT.

DNA of the CDR3: TGTGCCATCAGTGAGTCGGGAGGGGGTCAGCCCCAGCATTTT. The encoded protein is CAISESGGGQPQHF. The V call is TRBV10-3, the J call TRBJ1-5; tentatively, D is TRBD1 (6 bases). The CDR3 totals 14 residues. The ends were cut back, 0 bases at V and 6 bases at J, with 9 bases in the middle. From germline, CDR1 is ENHRY and CDR2 SYGVKD.

This chain joins TRBV6-5 and TRBJ2-7; the D is unclear. V was cut by 2 bases and J by 2 bases, with 7 bases left in between. The CDR3 totals 13 residues. CDR1 MNHEY and CDR2 SVGAGI come from the germline V gene. The CDR3 DNA sequence: TGTGCCAGCAGTTACAATGTACCCTACGAGCAGTACTTC. Translating gives CASSYNVPYEQYF.

The chain is built from TRBV7-2 and TRBJ2-1; 8 bases match TRBD1. V was pared by 5 bases and J by 6 bases, with 9 bases of the junction left unmatched. The length of the CDR3 is 15 residues. Germline CDR1 SGHTA, CDR2 FQGNSA. CDR3 in DNA: TGTGCCAGCAGCCACGACAGGGGTAAGGGCAATGAGCAGTTCTTC. This encodes CASSHDRGKGNEQFF.